Listed below are T cell receptor beta chains from one sample, sequenced in a study. MiXCR, applied by TCRdb to the RT-PCR reads, yields one record per CDR3 protein. Altogether hundreds of thousands of distinct CDR3 sequences are present, around 14% being singletons, with the ten largest covering 3.6%. Material: memory CD4+ T cells from blood. These receptors were obtained from a female donor in good health, serving as a healthy control. The CDR3 runs from the conserved cysteine through the conserved F or W.

>TRBV9
CASSVVLGGEAFF
>TRBV5-1
CASSLRTADPYEQYF
>TRBV20-1
CSARGWASPGTQYF
>TRBV5-1
CASSLAARSGNTIYF
>TRBV18
CASSTSGQEGSGELFF
>TRBV27
CASSLMAASSYNEQFF
>TRBV15
CATSRPLRGADLYEQYF
>TRBV7-2
CASSRAGVVYNEQFF
>TRBV20-1
CSAREGTGVDTQYF
>TRBV6-2/TRBV6-3
CASSPSGPKSQPQHF
>TRBV27
CASSPQVLTEAFF
>TRBV7-2
CASSQGDRSQPQHF
>TRBV6-5
CASSNGQGYYF
>TRBV29-1
CSVGYRAADTQYF
>TRBV20-1
CSARGMASSGGLDYEQYF
>TRBV12-3/TRBV12-4
CASSHRGSGANVLTF
>TRBV5-5
CASSLGTGFGEQYF
>TRBV7-2
CASSPGTVGANVLTF
>TRBV7-2
CASSLGGRRLAEAFF
>TRBV6-4
CASRGQQSSYEQYF
>TRBV7-2
CATTVGSSEYNEQFF
>TRBV18
CASSPRTGGEGTEAFF
>TRBV3-1
CASRGDVEWEQYF